The rows below give T cell receptor beta chains drawn from one sample of a study of Graves' ophthalmopathy and Graves' hyperthyroidism. Each CDR3 protein is one row after TCRdb ran MiXCR on the multiplex PCR reads. The data show 500,000 to 600,000 distinct CDR3 sequences, with about 40% seen just once and roughly 4% held by the top ten. Sequenced material: peripheral blood or thyroid tissue (not recorded which). The receptors were gathered from an adult man with Graves' hyperthyroidism. The CDR3 runs from the conserved cysteine through the conserved F or W. The order of the fields is clone size, J gene, D gene, V gene, CDR3 protein, CDR3 DNA. D genes are given only for firm matches. Size values are once, few and many counts, or a class for expanded clones, and some rows have none.

clone size: NA; J gene: TRBJ1-5; D gene: NA; V gene: TRBV7-9; CDR3 protein: CASSLWPAGTQPQHF; CDR3 DNA: TGTGCCAGCAGCTTATGGCCGGCAGGGACTCAGCCCCAGCATTTT
clone size: NA; J gene: TRBJ1-1; D gene: NA; V gene: TRBV30; CDR3 protein: CASKPTGDTEAFF; CDR3 DNA: TGTGCCTCGAAACCTACGGGAGACACTGAAGCTTTCTTT
clone size: NA; J gene: TRBJ2-5; D gene: NA; V gene: TRBV7-6; CDR3 protein: CASSLSGLTQETQYF; CDR3 DNA: TGTGCCAGCAGCTTGTCGGGACTCACGCAAGAGACCCAGTACTTC
clone size: many; J gene: TRBJ1-1; D gene: TRBD1; V gene: TRBV5-1; CDR3 protein: CASSLRRGTVNTEAFF; CDR3 DNA: TGCGCCAGCAGCTTGCGCAGGGGGACGGTGAACACTGAAGCTTTCTTT
clone size: NA; J gene: TRBJ2-2; D gene: TRBD1; V gene: TRBV7-9; CDR3 protein: CASSLWGQGPGELFF; CDR3 DNA: TGTGCCAGCAGCTTATGGGGACAGGGTCCCGGGGAGCTGTTTTTT
clone size: many; J gene: TRBJ1-1; D gene: TRBD1; V gene: TRBV6-6; CDR3 protein: CASSDRQGPVEAFF; CDR3 DNA: TGTGCCAGCAGTGACCGACAGGGCCCGGTTGAAGCTTTCTTT
clone size: NA; J gene: TRBJ1-5; D gene: TRBD1; V gene: TRBV15; CDR3 protein: CATTGEGPNQPQHF; CDR3 DNA: TGTGCTACAACAGGGGAGGGTCCCAATCAGCCCCAGCATTTT
clone size: NA; J gene: TRBJ2-7; D gene: TRBD2; V gene: TRBV10-3; CDR3 protein: CAITSGTIDEQYF; CDR3 DNA: TGTGCCATCACTAGCGGGACGATCGATGAGCAGTACTTC
clone size: many; J gene: TRBJ1-5; D gene: NA; V gene: TRBV2; CDR3 protein: CASMPEGPYSNQPQHF; CDR3 DNA: TGTGCCAGCATGCCCGAGGGGCCTTATAGCAATCAGCCCCAGCATTTT
clone size: few; J gene: TRBJ1-1; D gene: NA; V gene: TRBV18; CDR3 protein: CASSPDGTEAFF; CDR3 DNA: TGTGCCAGCTCACCGGACGGCACTGAAGCTTTCTTT
clone size: NA; J gene: TRBJ2-2; D gene: TRBD2; V gene: TRBV6-6; CDR3 protein: CASSPISGGVNTGELFF; CDR3 DNA: TGTGCCAGCAGTCCGATAAGCGGGGGAGTCAACACCGGGGAGCTGTTTTTT
clone size: NA; J gene: TRBJ2-1; D gene: TRBD2; V gene: TRBV29-1; CDR3 protein: CSVPLAGGSYNEQFF; CDR3 DNA: TGCAGCGTTCCCCTAGCGGGGGGCTCCTACAATGAGCAGTTCTTC
clone size: many; J gene: TRBJ2-6; D gene: TRBD1; V gene: TRBV5-1; CDR3 protein: CASSPGTGNTIANVLTF; CDR3 DNA: TGCGCCAGCAGCCCGGGGACAGGGAACACTATCGCCAACGTCCTGACTTTC
clone size: many; J gene: TRBJ1-1; D gene: TRBD1; V gene: TRBV4-2; CDR3 protein: CASSQDVGQGNTEAFF; CDR3 DNA: TGTGCCAGCAGCCAAGATGTGGGACAGGGGAACACTGAAGCTTTCTTT
clone size: NA; J gene: TRBJ1-4; D gene: NA; V gene: TRBV10-3; CDR3 protein: CAIWSDGATNEKLFF; CDR3 DNA: TGTGCCATCTGGAGTGACGGAGCAACTAATGAAAAACTGTTTTTT
clone size: few; J gene: TRBJ2-3; D gene: NA; V gene: TRBV10-3; CDR3 protein: CAISESSGKDTQYF; CDR3 DNA: TGTGCCATCAGTGAGTCCTCGGGGAAGGATACGCAGTATTTT
clone size: NA; J gene: TRBJ1-1; D gene: TRBD1; V gene: TRBV19; CDR3 protein: CASRQGKKTEAFF; CDR3 DNA: TGTGCCAGTAGACAGGGGAAGAAGACTGAAGCTTTCTTT
clone size: NA; J gene: TRBJ2-5; D gene: TRBD2; V gene: TRBV7-9; CDR3 protein: CASSPGTRGETQYF; CDR3 DNA: TGTGCCAGCAGCCCGGGGACTAGGGGGGAGACCCAGTACTTC
clone size: many; J gene: TRBJ1-6; D gene: TRBD1; V gene: TRBV6-1; CDR3 protein: CASSVGTGGSPLHF; CDR3 DNA: TGTGCCAGCAGTGTGGGGACAGGAGGTTCACCCCTCCACTTT
clone size: many; J gene: TRBJ2-7; D gene: NA; V gene: TRBV7-6; CDR3 protein: CASSVSGSYEQYF; CDR3 DNA: TGTGCCAGCAGCGTTAGTGGTTCTTACGAGCAGTACTTC
clone size: many; J gene: TRBJ1-5; D gene: TRBD1; V gene: TRBV12-3/TRBV12-4; CDR3 protein: CASSLAGQGWNQPQHF; CDR3 DNA: TGTGCCAGCAGTTTAGCGGGACAGGGGTGGAATCAGCCCCAGCATTTT
clone size: many; J gene: TRBJ1-1; D gene: TRBD1; V gene: TRBV7-8; CDR3 protein: CASSSPGQRFENTEAFF; CDR3 DNA: TGTGCCAGCAGCTCTCCGGGACAGCGGTTCGAGAACACTGAAGCTTTCTTT
clone size: many; J gene: TRBJ1-5; D gene: NA; V gene: TRBV5-6; CDR3 protein: CASSLFYDSNQPQHF; CDR3 DNA: TGTGCCAGCAGCTTGTTCTACGATAGCAATCAGCCCCAGCATTTT
clone size: NA; J gene: TRBJ1-1; D gene: NA; V gene: TRBV7-2; CDR3 protein: CASSQGSAEAFF; CDR3 DNA: TGTGCCAGCAGCCAGGGGTCTGCTGAAGCTTTCTTT
clone size: many; J gene: TRBJ1-1; D gene: NA; V gene: TRBV19; CDR3 protein: CASISQGEAFF; CDR3 DNA: TGTGCCAGTATTTCACAGGGAGAAGCTTTCTTT
clone size: many; J gene: TRBJ1-1; D gene: NA; V gene: TRBV29-1; CDR3 protein: CSVEGRDTEAFF; CDR3 DNA: TGCAGCGTTGAAGGTAGGGATACTGAAGCTTTCTTT
clone size: many; J gene: TRBJ1-1; D gene: NA; V gene: TRBV11-2; CDR3 protein: CASSLDLKAEAFF; CDR3 DNA: TGTGCCAGCAGCTTAGATTTGAAGGCTGAAGCTTTCTTT
clone size: NA; J gene: TRBJ2-5; D gene: TRBD1; V gene: TRBV15; CDR3 protein: CATSRDRDWAQYF; CDR3 DNA: TGTGCCACCAGCAGGGACAGGGATTGGGCCCAGTACTTC